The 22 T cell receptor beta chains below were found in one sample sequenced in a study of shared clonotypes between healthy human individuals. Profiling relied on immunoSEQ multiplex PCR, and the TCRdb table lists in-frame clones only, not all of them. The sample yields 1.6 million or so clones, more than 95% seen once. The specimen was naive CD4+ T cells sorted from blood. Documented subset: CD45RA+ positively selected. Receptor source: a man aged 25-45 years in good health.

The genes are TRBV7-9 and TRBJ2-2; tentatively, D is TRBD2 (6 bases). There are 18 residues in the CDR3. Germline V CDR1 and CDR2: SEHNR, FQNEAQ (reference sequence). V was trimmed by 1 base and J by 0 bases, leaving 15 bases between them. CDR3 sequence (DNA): TGTGCCAGCAGCTTAGTTCTTAGCGGAGGGACGAACACCGGGGAGCTGTTTTTT. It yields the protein CASSLVLSGGTNTGELFF.

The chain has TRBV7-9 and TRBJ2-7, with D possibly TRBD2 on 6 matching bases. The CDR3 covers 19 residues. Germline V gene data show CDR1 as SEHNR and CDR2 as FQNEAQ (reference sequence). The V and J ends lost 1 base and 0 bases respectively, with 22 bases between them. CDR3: CASSLVPMGSGLRSYEQYF. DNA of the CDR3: TGTGCCAGCAGCTTAGTTCCAATGGGTTCGGGACTTCGCTCCTACGAGCAGTACTTC.

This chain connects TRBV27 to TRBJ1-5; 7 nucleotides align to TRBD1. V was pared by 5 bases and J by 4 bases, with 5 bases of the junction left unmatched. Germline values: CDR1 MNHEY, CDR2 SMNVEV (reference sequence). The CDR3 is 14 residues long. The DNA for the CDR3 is TGTGCCAGCAGTCCCAGGGGGGGGAATCAGCCCCAGCATTTT. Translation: CASSPRGGNQPQHF.

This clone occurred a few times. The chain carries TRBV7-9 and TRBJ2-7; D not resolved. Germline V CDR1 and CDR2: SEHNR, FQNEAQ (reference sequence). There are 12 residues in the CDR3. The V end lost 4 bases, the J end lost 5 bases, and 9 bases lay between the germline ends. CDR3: CASSSANHEQYF. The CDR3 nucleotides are TGTGCCAGCAGCTCAGCGAACCACGAGCAGTACTTC.

CDR3 in amino acids: CASSRRSDTQYF. The CDR3 coding sequence is TGTGCCAGCAGCCGGAGATCAGATACGCAGTATTTT. The rearrangement uses TRBV11-3 and TRBJ2-3; D gene unclear. The CDR3 totals 12 residues. The germline gives CDR1 SGHNT, CDR2 YENEEA. The V end was cut by 5 bases, the J end by 4 bases, with 7 bases between.

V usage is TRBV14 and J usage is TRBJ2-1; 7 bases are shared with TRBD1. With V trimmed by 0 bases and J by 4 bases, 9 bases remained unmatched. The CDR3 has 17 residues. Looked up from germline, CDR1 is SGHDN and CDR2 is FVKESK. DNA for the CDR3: TGTGCCAGCAGCCAAGATCCCTACAGGGGTCCATACAATGAGCAGTTCTTC. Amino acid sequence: CASSQDPYRGPYNEQFF.

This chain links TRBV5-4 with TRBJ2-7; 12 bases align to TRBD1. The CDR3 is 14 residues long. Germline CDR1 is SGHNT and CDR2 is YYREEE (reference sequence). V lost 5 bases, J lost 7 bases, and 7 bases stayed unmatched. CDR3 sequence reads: CASSPGDRGREQYF. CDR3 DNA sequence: TGTGCCAGCAGTCCCGGGGACAGGGGGCGAGAGCAGTACTTC.

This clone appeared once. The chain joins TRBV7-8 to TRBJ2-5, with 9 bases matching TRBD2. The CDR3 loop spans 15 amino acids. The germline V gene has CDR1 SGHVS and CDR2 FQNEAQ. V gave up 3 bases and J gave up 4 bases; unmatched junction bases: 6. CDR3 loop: CASSFLAGAGETQYF. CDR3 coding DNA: TGTGCCAGCAGCTTCTTAGCGGGAGCGGGAGAGACCCAGTACTTC.

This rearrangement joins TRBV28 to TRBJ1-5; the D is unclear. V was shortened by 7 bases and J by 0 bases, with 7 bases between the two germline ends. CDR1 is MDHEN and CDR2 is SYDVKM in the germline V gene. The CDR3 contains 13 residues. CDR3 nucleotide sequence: TGTGCCAGCACCGTGAATAGCAATCAGCCCCAGCATTTT. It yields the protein CASTVNSNQPQHF. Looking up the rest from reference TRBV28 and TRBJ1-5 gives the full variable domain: DVKVTQSSRYLVKRTGEKVFLECVQDMDHENMFWYRQDPGLGLRLIYFSYDVKMKEKGDIPEGYSVSREKKERFSLILESASTNQTSMYLCASTVNSNQPQHFGDGTRLSIL.

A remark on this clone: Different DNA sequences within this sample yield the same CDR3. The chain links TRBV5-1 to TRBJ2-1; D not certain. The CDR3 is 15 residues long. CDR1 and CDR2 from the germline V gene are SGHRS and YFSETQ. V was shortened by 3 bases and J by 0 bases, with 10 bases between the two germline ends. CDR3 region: CASSSGPSSYNEQFF. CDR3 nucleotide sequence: TGCGCCAGCAGCTCAGGACCTTCCTCCTACAATGAGCAGTTCTTC.

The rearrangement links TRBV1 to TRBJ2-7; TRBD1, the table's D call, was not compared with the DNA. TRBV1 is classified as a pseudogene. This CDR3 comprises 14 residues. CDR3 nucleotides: TGCACCAGCAGCCAAGTTCAGGCTTCCTACGAGCAGTACTTC. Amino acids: CTSSQVQASYEQYF.

The DNA of the CDR3 is TGCGCCAGCAGCCAAGAAAGTACGGGTTTTCCGTACGAGCAGTACTTC. This sequence encodes CASSQESTGFPYEQYF. The chain is built from TRBV4-3 and TRBJ2-7, with D unclear. The germline gives CDR1 LGHNA, CDR2 YSLEER. Trimming left V 0 bases short and J 4 bases short, with 16 bases between. The CDR3 has 16 amino acids.

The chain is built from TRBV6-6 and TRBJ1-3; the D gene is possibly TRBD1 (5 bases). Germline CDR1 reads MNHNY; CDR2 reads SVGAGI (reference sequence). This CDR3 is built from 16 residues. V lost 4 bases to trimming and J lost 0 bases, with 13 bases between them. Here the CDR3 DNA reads TGTGCCAGCAGTTTCCGGGGACCGGGCTCTGGAAACACCATATATTTT. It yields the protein CASSFRGPGSGNTIYF.

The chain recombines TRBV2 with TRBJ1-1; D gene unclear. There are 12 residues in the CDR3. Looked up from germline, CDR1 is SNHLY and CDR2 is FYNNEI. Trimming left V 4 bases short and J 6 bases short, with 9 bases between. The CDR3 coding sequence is TGTGCCAGCAGTGTACCAGCAGCTGAAGCTTTCTTT. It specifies CASSVPAAEAFF.

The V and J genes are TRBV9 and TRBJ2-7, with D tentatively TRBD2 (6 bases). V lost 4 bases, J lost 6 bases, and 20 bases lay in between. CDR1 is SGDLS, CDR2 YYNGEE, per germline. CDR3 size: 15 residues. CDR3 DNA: TGTGCCAGCAGCACCACTCCCTCGGAGGGATCCGAGCAGTACTTC. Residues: CASSTTPSEGSEQYF.

As DNA, the CDR3 is TGTGCCAGCAGTTTCCCGGGGGGGCTGAACTATGGCTACACCTTC. It codes for CASSFPGGLNYGYTF. The chain has TRBV28 and TRBJ1-2; possibly TRBD1 for D (6 bases). Per germline, CDR1 MDHEN and CDR2 SYDVKM. The CDR3 covers 15 residues. V gave up 3 bases and J gave up 2 bases, with 13 bases separating them.

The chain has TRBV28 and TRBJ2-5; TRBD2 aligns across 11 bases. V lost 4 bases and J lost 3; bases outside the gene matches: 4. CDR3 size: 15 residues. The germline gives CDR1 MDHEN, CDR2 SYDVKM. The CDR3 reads CASSSASGGKETQYF. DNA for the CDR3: TGTGCCAGCAGTTCGGCTAGCGGGGGGAAAGAGACCCAGTACTTC. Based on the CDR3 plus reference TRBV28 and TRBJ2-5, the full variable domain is DVKVTQSSRYLVKRTGEKVFLECVQDMDHENMFWYRQDPGLGLRLIYFSYDVKMKEKGDIPEGYSVSREKKERFSLILESASTNQTSMYLCASSSASGGKETQYFGPGTRLLVL.

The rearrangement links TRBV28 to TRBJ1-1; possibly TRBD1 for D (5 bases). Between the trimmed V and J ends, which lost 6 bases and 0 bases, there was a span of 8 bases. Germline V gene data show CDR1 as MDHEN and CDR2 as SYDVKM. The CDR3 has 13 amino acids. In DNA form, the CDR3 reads TGTGCCAGCAGGACAGTTATGAACACTGAAGCTTTCTTT. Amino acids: CASRTVMNTEAFF.

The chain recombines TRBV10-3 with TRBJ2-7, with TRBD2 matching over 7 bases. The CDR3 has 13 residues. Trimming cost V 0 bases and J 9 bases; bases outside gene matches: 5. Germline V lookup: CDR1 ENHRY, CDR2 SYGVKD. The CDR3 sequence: CAISESGLGVQYF. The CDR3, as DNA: TGTGCCATCAGTGAGTCAGGACTAGGCGTGCAGTACTTC.

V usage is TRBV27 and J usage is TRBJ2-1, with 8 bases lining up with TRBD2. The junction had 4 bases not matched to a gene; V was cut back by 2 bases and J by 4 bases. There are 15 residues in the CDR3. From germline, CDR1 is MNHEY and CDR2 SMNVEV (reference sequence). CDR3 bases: TGTGCCAGCAGTTTAAGGAGCGGGGGATACAATGAGCAGTTCTTC. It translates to CASSLRSGGYNEQFF.

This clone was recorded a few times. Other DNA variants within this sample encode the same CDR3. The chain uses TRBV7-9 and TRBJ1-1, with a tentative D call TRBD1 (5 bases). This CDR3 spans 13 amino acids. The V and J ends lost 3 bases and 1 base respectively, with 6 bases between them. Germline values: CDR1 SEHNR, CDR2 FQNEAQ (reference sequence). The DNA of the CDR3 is TGTGCCAGCAGCTTTGGGGGGAACACTGAAGCTTTCTTT. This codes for CASSFGGNTEAFF.

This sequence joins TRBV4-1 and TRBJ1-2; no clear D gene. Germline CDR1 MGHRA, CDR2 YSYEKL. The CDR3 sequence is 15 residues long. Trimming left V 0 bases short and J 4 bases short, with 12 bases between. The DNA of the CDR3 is TGCGCCAGCAGCCAAGATCCCCAGTGGGGCTATGGCTACACCTTC. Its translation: CASSQDPQWGYGYTF.